One and the same sample provided the 17 T cell receptor beta chains below, sequenced in a study of blood T cell repertoires in COVID-19. The repertoire was sequenced with immunoSEQ multiplex PCR; TCRdb's copy has only in-frame clones and lacks some. The data contain 200,000 to 300,000 clones, around four fifths of them singletons. Sequencing used peripheral blood. These receptors were obtained from a man in his sixties with acute or convalescent COVID-19.

The J gene is TRBJ1-5, the V gene TRBV23-1; D uncertain. TRBV23-1 is labeled an ORF, and its function is uncertain. Between the trimmed V and J ends, which lost 0 bases and 1 base, there was a span of 13 bases. This CDR3 has 17 residues. DNA for the CDR3: TGCGCCAGCAGTCAATCCCCGGGGTTCGGCAGCAATCAGCCCCAGCATTTT. Translating gives CASSQSPGFGSNQPQHF.

J is TRBJ1-5 and V is TRBV18; TRBD1 agrees at 9 bases. Germline assignment: CDR1 KGHSH and CDR2 LQKENI. The CDR3 length is 17 residues. The V gene end was trimmed by 2 bases and the J gene end by 5 bases; junction bases not matched to a gene: 10. The CDR3 region has the DNA TGTGCCAGCTCACCAGGGACAGGGAGGAATGGGGATCAGCCCCAGCATTTT. Protein product: CASSPGTGRNGDQPQHF.

This rearrangement joins TRBV29-1 to TRBJ1-1; 10 bases fit TRBD1. Trimming took 6 bases from V and 4 from J; bases not matched to a gene: 8. The germline V gene encodes CDR1 SQVTM and CDR2 ANQGSEA. The CDR3 is 14 amino acids. CDR3 sequence (DNA): TGCAGCGTCCTTGGGGGACAGGGGAGCACTGAAGCTTTCTTT. Residues: CSVLGGQGSTEAFF.

This clone has a single count. The chain combines TRBV6-2 or TRBV6-3 with TRBJ2-2, with D hard to call. This CDR3 region has 15 residues. The germline CDR1 and CDR2 sequences are MNHEY and SVGEGT. Trimming stripped 6 bases from V and 6 bases from J, with 17 bases between. This CDR3 reads CASSPRGFGAGELFF. The CDR3 bases are TGTGCCAGCAGCCCTCGCGGATTTGGAGCCGGGGAGCTGTTTTTT.

V usage is TRBV5-1 and J usage is TRBJ2-7; TRBD2 agrees at 7 bases. This CDR3 spans 14 amino acids. J lost 2 bases, V lost 5 bases, and 7 bases had no gene match. Per the germline V gene, CDR1 is SGHRS and CDR2 is YFSETQ. For the CDR3, the DNA is TGCGCCAGCAGTCGGGAGGTCCAAGCCTACGAGCAGTACTTC. This gives the protein CASSREVQAYEQYF. The complete variable domain, with remaining parts taken from reference TRBV5-1 and TRBJ2-7, reads KAGVTQTPRYLIKTRGQQVTLSCSPISGHRSVSWYQQTPGQGLQFLFEYFSETQRNKGNFPGRFSGRQFSNSRSEMNVSTLELGDSALYLCASSREVQAYEQYFGPGTRLTVT.

The chain combines TRBV5-8 with TRBJ1-5, with D perhaps TRBD1 (6 bases). The germline CDR1 and CDR2 sequences are SGHTS and YDEGEE. The length of the CDR3 is 17 residues. The ends were cut back, 3 bases at V and 2 bases at J, with 18 bases in the middle. In DNA form, the CDR3 reads TGTGCCAGCAGCTCGCCCTGGGCGGGGGCGGGCAATCAGCCCCAGCATTTT. Translation gives CASSSPWAGAGNQPQHF.

Points on this clone: At one of its ends the junction is not consistent with the germline gene, which may arise from a read error. The CDR3 is CASSPLSPSGTGSGANVLTF. CDR3 bases: TGTGCTAGCAGCCCCTTATCCCCTTCTGGCACAGGGTCAGGGGCCAACGTCCTGACTTTC. The genes are TRBV7-7 and TRBJ2-6; TRBD1 might be the D (6 bases). The V gene's germline CDR1 is SSHAT and CDR2 FNYEAQ (reference sequence). This CDR3 contains 20 residues.

DNA of the CDR3: TGTGCCAGCAGCTTAGCGATTGGCGGATTGAACACCGGGGAGCTGTTTTTT. Its translation is CASSLAIGGLNTGELFF. This chain links TRBV7-9 with TRBJ2-2; D is undetermined. There are 17 residues in the CDR3. Germline V gene lookup returns CDR1 SEHNR and CDR2 FQNEAQ (reference sequence). V was clipped by 0 bases and J by 1 base, with 12 bases between them.

The chain employs TRBV25-1 and TRBJ2-5; tentative D call: TRBD1 (5 bases). Looked up from germline, CDR1 is MGHDK and CDR2 is SYGVNS. The CDR3 is made up of 14 amino acids. V dropped 7 bases and J dropped 4 bases, with 16 bases sitting between them. Written as DNA, the CDR3 is TGTGCCAGCAACGAGCGTGGCAGGGCAGAGACCCAGTACTTC. Translation gives CASNERGRAETQYF.

The rearrangement joins TRBV18 to TRBJ2-3; D is possibly TRBD2 (6 bases). This CDR3 region has 16 residues. With 0 bases removed from V and 3 bases from J, the gap between germline ends came to 13 bases. Per the germline V gene, CDR1 is KGHSH and CDR2 is LQKENI. The CDR3, as DNA: TGTGCCAGCTCACCACCAATGCGGGGTCGTACAGATACGCAGTATTTT. Protein sequence: CASSPPMRGRTDTQYF.

The CDR3 DNA reads as TGTGCCAGCAGTGAAGAGGACAGCAAAGCTTTCTTT. Translated, it gives CASSEEDSKAFF. The V gene is TRBV2, the J gene TRBJ1-1; a weak D match, TRBD1 (6 bases). V was trimmed by 1 base and J by 9 bases, leaving 9 bases between them. The CDR3 sequence is 12 residues long. Germline lookup yields CDR1 SNHLY and CDR2 FYNNEI.

CDR3 DNA sequence: TGCGCCAGCAGTGACCCCCGGGACAACGCCGCCTACGAGCAGTACTTC. This translates into CASSDPRDNAAYEQYF. This chain links TRBV10-2 with TRBJ2-7, with D possibly being TRBD1 (6 bases). The V end lost 3 bases, the J end lost 2 bases, and 17 bases lay between the germline ends. The CDR3 spans 16 residues. From germline, CDR1 is WSHSY and CDR2 SAAADI.

V is TRBV6-6 and J is TRBJ1-6; no clear D. Germline CDR1 reads MNHNY; CDR2 reads SVGAGI (reference sequence). CDR3 size: 15 residues. V lost 2 bases, J lost 0 bases, and 5 bases lay in between. The CDR3 spells CASSYRSSYNSPLHF. The CDR3 coding sequence is TGTGCCAGCAGTTACAGGAGCTCCTATAATTCACCCCTCCACTTT.

The V gene is TRBV6-1, the J gene TRBJ1-3, with D possibly being TRBD1 (6 bases). The CDR3 loop spans 15 amino acids. Trimming cost V 2 bases and J 13 bases, with 21 bases left between them. CDR1 MNHNS and CDR2 SASEGT come from the germline V gene. CDR3 sequence (DNA): TGTGCCAGCAGTGAACTAACAGCCCTCGGGACATCGATATATTTT. It specifies CASSELTALGTSIYF.

This chain uses TRBV6-2 or TRBV6-3 with TRBJ1-2; TRBD1 matches 7 bases. CDR1 is MNHEY, CDR2 SVGEGT, per germline. The CDR3 length is 14 residues. Losses at the gene ends were 5 bases for V and 4 bases for J; bases not matched to a gene: 7. CDR3 nucleotide sequence: TGTGCCAGCAGTACGGGTACAGGGGCCTATGGCTACACCTTC. As protein: CASSTGTGAYGYTF.

The genes are TRBV27 and TRBJ2-7, with 8 bases that match TRBD2. Germline CDR1 reads MNHEY; CDR2 reads SMNVEV (reference sequence). After removal of 1 base from V and 0 bases from J, the junction contained 2 bases not matched to a gene. CDR3 size: 15 residues. The CDR3 sequence: CASSLYTSGSYEQYF. Written as DNA, the CDR3 is TGTGCCAGCAGTTTATACACTAGCGGCTCCTACGAGCAGTACTTC.

CDR3 nucleotides: TGCAGCGTTCAGGGGGCTCCGCAGGTTGAGCAGTTCTTC. This translates into CSVQGAPQVEQFF. V and J are TRBV29-1 and TRBJ2-1; 8 bases are shared with TRBD1. This CDR3 has 13 amino acids. CDR1 and CDR2 (germline): SQVTM, ANQGSEA. The ends lost 5 bases at V and 9 bases at J; junction bases unmatched: 9.